This T cell receptor beta chain stems from a study of blood T cells in healthy people across ages. This clonotype was seen a few times. The length of the CDR3 is 15 residues. Germline V CDR1 and CDR2: ENHRY, SYGVKD. Using a J-beta primer mix together with a sample-barcoded 5' primer, a second PCR was run for about 6 to 11 cycles. MiXCR, run by TCRdb on the 5' RACE reads, gives a single entry per CDR3 protein. Among more than 900,000 distinct CDR3 sequences listed, approximately 25% were seen once. The sample also formed part of further work on T cells of mothers and their children. That investigation notes: Related mother-child pairs shared marginally more repertoire than unrelated pairs, though not significantly.

This chain connects TRBV10-3 to TRBJ2-5; 7 positions match TRBD1. The end of the DNA fits TRBJ2-7 better, so the J call may be wrong. This TCR was sampled from a girl aged 2 to 10 in good health. Sequenced material: blood. The DNA for the CDR3 is TGTGCCATCTCAGGACAGGCCCTCAACTCCTACGAGCAGTACTTC. Residues: CAISGQALNSYEQYF.